These 13 T cell receptor beta chains were all obtained from the same sample, sequenced in a study of blood T cell repertoires in COVID-19. Profiling relied on immunoSEQ multiplex PCR, and the TCRdb table lists in-frame clones only, not all of them. The table records hundreds of thousands of clones, 85% of them present only once. The sample comprised peripheral blood. These receptors all stem from a man in his forties or fifties with active or convalescent COVID-19.

J is TRBJ2-1 and V is TRBV15; 8 positions match TRBD2. Germline assignment: CDR1 LNHNV and CDR2 YYDKDF (reference sequence). The CDR3 has 20 amino acids. V lost 4 bases and J lost 4; bases outside the gene matches: 21. CDR3 sequence (DNA): TGTGCCACCAGCAACCCTCGCACAGGCGGTAGCGGGACGGTTTACAATGAGCAGTTCTTC. This sequence encodes CATSNPRTGGSGTVYNEQFF. The whole variable domain, filled in from reference TRBV15 and TRBJ2-1, reads DAMVIQNPRYQVTQFGKPVTLSCSQTLNHNVMYWYQQKSSQAPKLLFHYYDKDFNNEADTPDNFQSRRPNTSFCFLDIRSPGLGDTAMYLCATSNPRTGGSGTVYNEQFFGPGTRLTVL.

The chain combines TRBV7-9 with TRBJ2-7; TRBD1 agrees at 10 bases. In germline, CDR1 is SEHNR, CDR2 FQNEAQ (reference sequence). The CDR3 loop spans 13 amino acids. V gave up 2 bases and J gave up 6 bases; unmatched junction bases: 1. CDR3 residues: CASSLRTGGEQYF. Written as DNA, the CDR3 is TGTGCCAGCAGCTTACGGACAGGGGGCGAGCAGTACTTC.

This sequence joins TRBV7-9 and TRBJ2-7; D is unresolved. The germline V and J ends were trimmed by 6 bases and 4 bases, with 10 bases remaining between them. This CDR3 has 12 residues. Germline V lookup: CDR1 SEHNR, CDR2 FQNEAQ (reference sequence). CDR3 sequence reads: CASSQVPYEQYF. The CDR3 region has the DNA TGTGCCAGCAGTCAGGTCCCGTACGAGCAGTACTTC.

This clone was recorded once. CDR3 sequence (DNA): TGTGCCAGCAGCTCGATGATGACTAGCGGCCAAGAGACCCAGTACTTC. Encoded protein: CASSSMMTSGQETQYF. V usage is TRBV11-2 and J usage is TRBJ2-5, with 9 bases lining up with TRBD2. CDR1 is SGHAT, CDR2 FQNNGV, per germline. This CDR3 comprises 16 residues. Losses at the gene ends were 4 bases for V and 1 base for J; bases not matched to a gene: 7.

The chain recombines TRBV6-6 with TRBJ2-7, with D possibly matching TRBD1 (5 bases). V gave up 4 bases and J gave up 4 bases, with 11 bases separating them. This CDR3 region has 13 residues. CDR1 and CDR2 (germline): MNHNY, SVGAGI (reference sequence). This CDR3 reads CASSFSQGYEQYF. CDR3 nucleotide sequence: TGTGCCAGCAGTTTTTCTCAGGGTTACGAGCAGTACTTC.

This sequence joins TRBV18 and TRBJ2-1; a weak D match, TRBD2 (6 bases). The V end was cut by 3 bases, the J end by 10 bases, with 13 bases between. Germline CDR1 is KGHSH and CDR2 is LQKENI. The CDR3 has 13 residues. CDR3 in DNA: TGTGCCAGCTCACCGATCTGGGACTTCGAGCAGTTCTTC. Protein: CASSPIWDFEQFF. The full variable domain, in which reference TRBV18 and TRBJ2-1 provide the parts outside the CDR3, is NAGVMQNPRHLVRRRGQEARLRCSPMKGHSHVYWYRQLPEEGLKFMVYLQKENIIDESGMPKERFSAEFPKEGPSILRIQQVVRGDSAAYFCASSPIWDFEQFFGPGTRLTVL.

V and J are TRBV28 and TRBJ2-7, with TRBD1 identical over 9 bases. Germline CDR1 is MDHEN and CDR2 is SYDVKM. The CDR3 covers 15 residues. Unmatched junction bases numbered 7, after V lost 3 bases and J lost 4 bases. The CDR3, as DNA: TGTGCCAGCAGTTTTTCCGAGACAGGGGGATACGAGCAGTACTTC. Its translation is CASSFSETGGYEQYF.

This clone was counted between two and nine times. The CDR3 reads CASSLRASGTGETQYF. Here the CDR3 DNA reads TGTGCCAGCAGCTTACGAGCCTCCGGGACAGGAGAGACCCAGTACTTC. V usage is TRBV11-2 and J usage is TRBJ2-5; the match to TRBD1 covers 8 bases. This CDR3 is 16 amino acids long. Germline loops: CDR1 SGHAT, CDR2 FQNNGV. With 2 bases clipped from V and 4 bases from J, the junction kept 9 bases outside the gene matches. Complete variable domain (other parts from reference TRBV11-2 and TRBJ2-5): EAGVAQSPRYKIIEKRQSVAFWCNPISGHATLYWYQQILGQGPKLLIQFQNNGVVDDSQLPKDRFSAERLKGVDSTLKIQPAKLEDSAVYLCASSLRASGTGETQYFGPGTRLLVL.

This chain uses TRBV7-3 with TRBJ1-1; TRBD1 matches 9 bases. The CDR3 spans 15 residues. Trimming removed 5 bases from V and 8 bases from J; junction bases left unmatched: 12. The V gene's germline CDR1 is SGHTA and CDR2 FQGTGA. Here the CDR3 DNA reads TGTGCCAGCAGCCGGGACAGGGCGGGTGTTGGAGAAGCTTTCTTT. Translated: CASSRDRAGVGEAFF.

The V and J genes are TRBV30 and TRBJ1-1; D not resolved. Germline assignment: CDR1 GTSNPN and CDR2 SVGIG (reference sequence). This CDR3 is built from 14 residues. V lost 1 base and J lost 1, with 10 bases in between. As DNA, the CDR3 is TGTGCCTGGAGTGCCTGGGCAGGGAACACTGAAGCTTTCTTT. Translated: CAWSAWAGNTEAFF.

The chain is built from TRBV7-9 and TRBJ1-2, with D tentatively TRBD1 (5 bases). The CDR3 has 15 amino acids. The V end lost 5 bases, the J end lost 0 bases, and 13 bases lay between the germline ends. Germline V gene data show CDR1 as SEHNR and CDR2 as FQNEAQ (reference sequence). CDR3 amino acids: CASSRPGHPNYGYTF. In DNA form, the CDR3 reads TGTGCCAGCAGCCGACCCGGACACCCTAACTATGGCTACACCTTC.

J is TRBJ1-1 and V is TRBV4-1, with D hard to call. With 2 bases removed from V and 11 bases from J, the gap between germline ends came to 15 bases. The CDR3 is made up of 13 amino acids. CDR1 is MGHRA, CDR2 YSYEKL, per germline. CDR3 sequence reads: CASSQFERSWAFF. The CDR3 DNA reads as TGCGCCAGCAGCCAATTTGAGCGCAGTTGGGCTTTCTTT.

The chain carries TRBV7-8 and TRBJ1-4; maybe TRBD1 (5 bases). The CDR3 sequence is 16 residues long. Trimming cost V 4 bases and J 8 bases, with 20 bases left between them. Looked up from germline, CDR1 is SGHVS and CDR2 is FQNEAQ. Written as DNA, the CDR3 is TGTGCCAGCAGCTCACAGAGTGGAGGGGTACGCGAAAAACTGTTTTTT. Protein product: CASSSQSGGVREKLFF.